The rows below give T cell receptor beta chains drawn from one sample of a study of coeliac disease. The table came from immunoSEQ multiplex PCR; TCRdb's copy has only in-frame clones and leaves some out. Of approximately 7,000 clones detected, about 59% appear once; the ten largest clones hold about a fifth. The sequencing input was lymphocytes from the gut lamina propria. The receptor set was obtained from a man aged 55-75 years with celiac disease on a gluten-free diet. Each CDR3 is given with its conserved first and last residue. The order of the fields is J gene, V gene, clone size, D gene, CDR3 DNA, CDR3 protein. The D gene is left open where the match is weak. Size values are once, few and many counts, or a class for expanded clones, and some rows have none.

j_gene: TRBJ1-4; v_gene: TRBV28; abundance: -; d_gene: TRBD1; CDR3nt: TGTGCCAGCAGTTCGCAGGGGGGATCTAATGAAAAACTGTTTTTT; CDR3aa: CASSSQGGSNEKLFF
j_gene: TRBJ1-2; v_gene: TRBV2; abundance: -; d_gene: TRBD1; CDR3nt: TGTGCCAGCAGTGACCCGGAGGGGACAGGGGATGTCTATGGCTACACCTTC; CDR3aa: CASSDPEGTGDVYGYTF
j_gene: TRBJ2-7; v_gene: TRBV27; abundance: -; d_gene: -; CDR3nt: TGTGCCAGCAGTTTAAGACAGAGCTCCTACGAGCAGTACTTC; CDR3aa: CASSLRQSSYEQYF
j_gene: TRBJ1-1; v_gene: TRBV6-6; abundance: -; d_gene: -; CDR3nt: TGTGCCAGCACCCCGACCCTAGGAGCTTTCTTT; CDR3aa: CASTPTLGAFF
j_gene: TRBJ2-1; v_gene: TRBV7-9; abundance: -; d_gene: -; CDR3nt: TGTGCCAGCAGCTTAGCTCGTAACTCCTACAATGAGCAGTTCTTC; CDR3aa: CASSLARNSYNEQFF
j_gene: TRBJ2-1; v_gene: TRBV6-6; abundance: -; d_gene: TRBD2; CDR3nt: TGTGCCAGCAGTTTTTCGCTAGCGGGGGGGCTAAATGAGCAGTTCTTC; CDR3aa: CASSFSLAGGLNEQFF
j_gene: TRBJ2-3; v_gene: TRBV29-1; abundance: -; d_gene: TRBD2; CDR3nt: TGCAGCGTTGAAGGGCGGGGGAACACAGATACGCAGTATTTT; CDR3aa: CSVEGRGNTDTQYF
j_gene: TRBJ1-6; v_gene: TRBV7-2; abundance: -; d_gene: -; CDR3nt: TGTGCCAGCAGCCTAACACGAGGCTCACCCCTCCACTTT; CDR3aa: CASSLTRGSPLHF
j_gene: TRBJ1-4; v_gene: TRBV10-2; abundance: -; d_gene: -; CDR3nt: TGCGCCAGCAGTGAGGGGACAAGCACGCAAAAACTGTTTTTT; CDR3aa: CASSEGTSTQKLFF
j_gene: TRBJ1-2; v_gene: TRBV6-5; abundance: -; d_gene: TRBD1; CDR3nt: TGTGCCAGCAGTACCAGGACAGGGATTGCCTATGGCTACACCTTC; CDR3aa: CASSTRTGIAYGYTF
j_gene: TRBJ1-6; v_gene: TRBV6-1; abundance: -; d_gene: TRBD1; CDR3nt: TGTGCCAGCAGTGGACAGGGTGGCAATTCACCCCTCCACTTT; CDR3aa: CASSGQGGNSPLHF
j_gene: TRBJ1-5; v_gene: TRBV6-1; abundance: large; d_gene: -; CDR3nt: TGTGCCAGCAGGACCAGGCCCAGGGGCAATCAGCCCCAGCATTTT; CDR3aa: CASRTRPRGNQPQHF